Each of the 29 T cell receptor beta chains below was sequenced from the same sample in a study of blood T cell repertoires in COVID-19 (dated by TCRdb to about 2020). Receptor libraries were prepared by the immunoSEQ multiplex PCR assay. The table was pulled from immuneACCESS by TCRdb, which kept in-frame rearrangements only. Such tables lose some clones; where checked, under half of the loss comes from unresolved V genes, and the rest has no known cause. The sample data list about 91,000 clones, and about 75% of these were observed just once. The top ten constitute approximately 9.3% of the sample. Sequenced input: peripheral blood. The origin of the receptors is a woman older than 75 with acute or convalescent COVID-19.

V and J are TRBV12-5 and TRBJ1-5, with 8 bases that match TRBD1. J gave up 3 bases and V 2 bases, and 3 bases lay outside the gene matches. The germline gives CDR1 LGHNT, CDR2 FRNRAP. The CDR3 totals 15 residues. The DNA of the CDR3 is TGTGCTAGTGGTTTGCAGGGGGCGATCAATCAGCCCCAGCATTTT. Its protein is CASGLQGAINQPQHF.

The chain uses TRBV6-2 or TRBV6-3 and TRBJ2-3, with D maybe TRBD2 (5 bases). This CDR3 comprises 15 residues. Germline V gene data show CDR1 as MNHEY and CDR2 as SVGEGT. The germline V and J ends were trimmed by 2 bases and 6 bases, with 15 bases remaining between them. The CDR3 region has the DNA TGTGCCAGCAGTTACGGACCCCCAGGCGGGGATACGCAGTATTTT. This encodes CASSYGPPGGDTQYF.

The chain uses TRBV3-1 (or the pseudogene TRBV3-2) and TRBJ1-2; D ambiguous. This CDR3 is built from 14 residues. Per germline, CDR1 LGHDT and CDR2 YNNKEL (reference sequence). V dropped 3 bases and J dropped 0 bases, with 8 bases sitting between them. The CDR3 nucleotides are TGTGCCAGCAGCCAGGGGAGTGCTAACTATGGCTACACCTTC. Protein: CASSQGSANYGYTF.

This clone was seen just once. This chain uses TRBV6-5 with TRBJ1-2; the D gene is possibly TRBD1 (6 bases). V was trimmed by 0 bases and J by 6 bases, leaving 11 bases between them. This CDR3 has 14 residues. Germline values: CDR1 MNHEY, CDR2 SVGAGI. CDR3 sequence (DNA): TGTGCCAGCAGTTACTCACGGGGGGCGGATGGCTACACCTTC. As protein: CASSYSRGADGYTF.

In regard to this clone: The junction and the germline gene differ at one end; a read error may be behind it. CDR3 residues: CASSWTVKTEAFF. As DNA, the CDR3 is TGTGCCAGCAGTTGGACAGTGAAAACTGAAGCTTTCTTT. The rearrangement links TRBV6-4 to TRBJ1-1, with a possible D match to TRBD1 (6 bases). The CDR3 runs to 13 residues. CDR1 and CDR2 from the germline V gene are MRHNA and SNTAGT.

This CDR3 is CASSLGGLGTSTDTQYF. DNA of the CDR3: TGTGCCAGCAGCTTAGGAGGTCTGGGGACTAGCACAGATACGCAGTATTTT. The rearrangement uses TRBV7-2 and TRBJ2-3, with TRBD2 as a possible D gene (6 bases). The germline V gene encodes CDR1 SGHTA and CDR2 FQGNSA. The CDR3 is made up of 17 amino acids. Trimming cost V 1 base and J 0 bases, with 14 bases left between them.

The chain is built from TRBV5-8 and TRBJ2-7, with D unresolved. The ends were cut back, 4 bases at V and 2 bases at J, with 16 bases in the middle. The germline CDR1 and CDR2 sequences are SGHTS and YDEGEE. The CDR3 is 15 amino acids. The CDR3 reads CASSRHGHTAYEQYF. The CDR3 nucleotides are TGTGCCAGCAGCCGTCACGGTCATACCGCCTACGAGCAGTACTTC.

This chain connects TRBV30 to TRBJ2-7, with D maybe TRBD1 (6 bases). Germline CDR1 and CDR2: GTSNPN and SVGIG (reference sequence). The V end was cut by 3 bases, the J end by 4 bases, with 10 bases between. The CDR3 spans 12 residues. The CDR3 loop is CAWSETGYEQYF. The CDR3 region has the DNA TGTGCCTGGAGCGAAACAGGGTACGAGCAGTACTTC.

The chain couples TRBV5-1 to TRBJ1-5, with D tentatively TRBD1 (5 bases). The germline CDR1 and CDR2 sequences are SGHRS and YFSETQ. Trimming pared 0 bases from V and 4 bases from J, leaving 11 bases between. There are 15 residues in the CDR3. Here the CDR3 reads CASSLDGGRNQPQHF. For the CDR3, the DNA is TGCGCCAGCAGCTTGGACGGGGGTAGAAATCAGCCCCAGCATTTT.

This clone was seen only once. The genes are TRBV18 and TRBJ1-2; D perhaps matches TRBD1 (6 bases). Germline V CDR1 and CDR2: KGHSH, LQKENI. Trimming removed 2 bases at V and 3 bases at J, with 10 bases between. The CDR3 extends over 14 amino acids. CDR3 DNA: TGTGCCAGCTCACCAGGAACAGGGCACTATGGCTACACCTTC. It yields the protein CASSPGTGHYGYTF.

Comments on this clone: This CDR3 is also generated by other DNA sequences in the sample. The rearrangement uses TRBV28 and TRBJ1-2; D unclear. Germline CDR1 and CDR2: MDHEN and SYDVKM. V was pared by 6 bases and J by 5 bases, with 4 bases between. The CDR3 runs 10 residues. CDR3: CASSRYGYTF. CDR3 bases: TGTGCCAGCAGCCGTTATGGCTACACCTTC.

The V call is TRBV11-3, the J call TRBJ2-1; 11 bases line up with TRBD2. This CDR3 contains 16 residues. After removal of 5 bases from V and 7 bases from J, the junction contained 10 bases not matched to a gene. Germline CDR1 is SGHNT and CDR2 is YENEEA. The CDR3: CASSLSPGLAVNEQFF. CDR3 DNA sequence: TGTGCCAGCAGCCTCTCTCCGGGACTAGCGGTAAATGAGCAGTTCTTC.

The chain is built from TRBV7-2 and TRBJ1-3; the D is unclear. Trimming took 2 bases from V and 0 from J, leaving 8 bases between them. CDR1 and CDR2 from the germline V gene are SGHTA and FQGNSA. The CDR3 consists of 15 residues. This chain's CDR3 is CASSLLRHSGNTIYF. The CDR3 nucleotides are TGTGCCAGCAGCTTATTAAGACACTCTGGAAACACCATATATTTT.

This clone was found once. V and J are TRBV6-5 and TRBJ1-1; no reliable D call. The germline V gene has CDR1 MNHEY and CDR2 SVGAGI. This CDR3 spans 13 amino acids. V was clipped by 4 bases and J by 7 bases, with 13 bases between them. The CDR3 DNA reads TGTGCCAGCAGTTTCGATCCCTACAGTGAAGCTTTCTTT. This translates into CASSFDPYSEAFF.

The V call is TRBV10-3, the J call TRBJ2-5; D may be TRBD1 (6 bases). The CDR3 runs 12 residues. Per the germline V gene, CDR1 is ENHRY and CDR2 is SYGVKD. V was trimmed by 6 bases and J by 2 bases, leaving 7 bases between them. This chain's CDR3 is CAIRDSQETQYF. In nucleotides, the CDR3 is TGTGCCATCAGGGACAGTCAAGAGACCCAGTACTTC.

Comments on this clone: Additional DNA sequences in this sample encode the identical CDR3. The chain has TRBV18 and TRBJ2-5, with TRBD1 identical over 9 bases. Losses at the gene ends were 3 bases for V and 5 bases for J; bases not matched to a gene: 4. There are 14 residues in the CDR3. CDR1 KGHSH and CDR2 LQKENI come from the germline V gene. The chain's CDR3 is CASSPGQGGETQYF. The CDR3 bases are TGTGCCAGCTCACCGGGACAGGGCGGTGAGACCCAGTACTTC.

The chain combines TRBV19 with TRBJ1-5, with 7 bases that match TRBD1. The trim removed 7 bases at V and 3 bases at J, leaving 9 bases unmatched. From germline, CDR1 is LNHDA and CDR2 SQIVND (reference sequence). The CDR3 extends over 15 amino acids. The CDR3, as DNA: TGTGCCAGTACTCAGCAGGGGGATACCAATCAGCCCCAGCATTTT. Translating gives CASTQQGDTNQPQHF.

V gene TRBV5-1 combines with J gene TRBJ1-1, with D perhaps TRBD1 (5 bases). Per the germline V gene, CDR1 is SGHRS and CDR2 is YFSETQ. The CDR3 runs 15 residues. Trimming took off 3 bases at V and 0 bases at J, with 12 bases between the two ends. This CDR3 is CASSWAGHLNTEAFF. In DNA form, the CDR3 reads TGCGCCAGCAGCTGGGCAGGGCATTTGAACACTGAAGCTTTCTTT.

The V gene is TRBV5-1, the J gene TRBJ2-3, with no clear D. The V gene's germline CDR1 is SGHRS and CDR2 YFSETQ. V dropped 1 base and J dropped 4 bases, with 7 bases sitting between them. The length of the CDR3 is 13 residues. As DNA, the CDR3 is TGCGCCAGCAGCTTGACTACCTCAGATACGCAGTATTTT. This sequence encodes CASSLTTSDTQYF.

This sequence joins TRBV28 and TRBJ1-5, with D possibly TRBD1 on 5 matching bases. The germline V and J ends were trimmed by 5 bases and 5 bases, with 25 bases remaining between them. CDR3 length equals 18 residues. Germline V gene sequence: CDR1 MDHEN, CDR2 SYDVKM. The CDR3 here is CASSPPRRGISSDQPQHF. The CDR3, as DNA: TGTGCCAGCAGTCCCCCCCGGCGGGGGATTTCCTCCGATCAGCCCCAGCATTTT.

This sequence joins TRBV7-9 and TRBJ1-2; D call uncertain. Germline CDR1 is SEHNR and CDR2 is FQNEAQ (reference sequence). V lost 5 bases, J lost 4 bases, and 17 bases lay in between. CDR3 length equals 15 residues. The CDR3 coding sequence is TGTGCCAGCAGCCCCTGGCCCCTCGGGAGCTATGGCTACACCTTC. This gives the protein CASSPWPLGSYGYTF.

This chain joins TRBV19 and TRBJ2-2; 10 nucleotides align to TRBD1. V lost 10 bases and J lost 6; bases outside the gene matches: 14. The CDR3 is made up of 16 amino acids. Germline CDR1 LNHDA, CDR2 SQIVND (reference sequence). The CDR3 DNA reads TGTGCCACCACCACGGGAGGACAGGGGGACCCCGGGGAGCTGTTTTTT. This translates into CATTTGGQGDPGELFF.

Only a few counts were recorded for this clone. This chain uses TRBV11-2 with TRBJ1-6, with 7 bases aligning to TRBD1. Germline V gives CDR1 SGHAT, CDR2 FQNNGV. The CDR3 contains 18 residues. The V and J ends lost 5 bases and 0 bases, in that order; junction bases with no gene match: 10. CDR3 region: CASSNHRGRSSYNSPLHF. CDR3 sequence (DNA): TGTGCCAGCAGCAACCACAGGGGTAGGAGCTCCTATAATTCACCCCTCCACTTT.

This clone occurred once. The rearrangement joins TRBV19 to TRBJ2-1; D may be TRBD1 (6 bases). V shed 9 bases and J shed 9 bases, with 21 bases lying between them. The CDR3 loop spans 14 amino acids. The germline gives CDR1 LNHDA, CDR2 SQIVND (reference sequence). CDR3 DNA sequence: TGTGCCAGCAAGAGGCAAGGGGGATGGGGTGAGCAGTTCTTC. It yields the protein CASKRQGGWGEQFF.

The chain links TRBV18 to TRBJ2-1, with 7 bases lining up with TRBD2. In germline, CDR1 is KGHSH, CDR2 LQKENI. The CDR3 runs 15 residues. The J segment lost 4 bases and the V segment lost 2 bases, leaving 5 bases of the junction unmatched. CDR3 DNA: TGTGCCAGCTCACCAGCGGGGGTTGTTTACAATGAGCAGTTCTTC. This translates into CASSPAGVVYNEQFF.

The chain carries TRBV5-3 and TRBJ2-1, with TRBD1 matching 7 bases. TRBV5-3 is placed among ORFs of uncertain function. V lost 1 base and J lost 5; bases outside the gene matches: 6. The CDR3 extends over 15 amino acids. The DNA of the CDR3 is TGTGCCAGAAGCTTGACCAGGGGGTGTGACAATGAGCAGTTCTTC. Residues: CARSLTRGCDNEQFF.

The chain uses TRBV30 and TRBJ1-2, with 8 bases aligning to TRBD1. V lost 7 bases, J lost 3 bases, and 4 bases stayed unmatched. The germline CDR1 and CDR2 sequences are GTSNPN and SVGIG (reference sequence). The CDR3 loop spans 12 amino acids. As DNA, the CDR3 is TGTGCCTTGCCGACAGGGGACTATGGCTACACCTTC. Its translation: CALPTGDYGYTF. The full variable domain, with the rest looked up from reference TRBV30 and TRBJ1-2, is SQTIHQWPATLVQPVGSPLSLECTVEGTSNPNLYWYRQAAGRGLQLLFYSVGIGQISSEVPQNLSASRPQDRQFILSSKKLLLSDSGFYLCALPTGDYGYTFGSGTRLTVV.

This sequence joins TRBV29-1 and TRBJ2-7; D is unresolved. CDR1 and CDR2 (germline): SQVTM, ANQGSEA. V was trimmed by 2 bases and J by 4 bases, leaving 18 bases between them. This CDR3 has 15 amino acids. This CDR3 reads CSVESPQPPRYEQYF. The CDR3 DNA follows: TGCAGCGTTGAAAGCCCCCAGCCTCCGAGGTACGAGCAGTACTTC.

The chain uses TRBV7-9 and TRBJ2-7, with D possibly matching TRBD2 (5 bases). Germline CDR1 and CDR2: SEHNR and FQNEAQ (reference sequence). Between the trimmed V and J ends, which lost 1 base and 2 bases, there was a span of 12 bases. The CDR3 is 15 amino acids. CDR3 protein: CASSLGPAEAYEQYF. CDR3 in DNA: TGTGCCAGCAGCTTAGGCCCTGCGGAGGCCTACGAGCAGTACTTC.